These 17 T cell receptor beta chains share one sample of origin, sequenced in a study of response to subunit inactivated influenza vaccine. TCRdb re-derived calls from the RT-PCR reads in MiXCR, one entry per CDR3 protein. The repertoire includes 560,000 or so distinct CDR3 sequences, less than 10% of them detected once, and under 15% sits in the top ten. The source material was PBMCs from blood, sampled around 25 months after vaccination. The receptors shown here come from a man in his fifties or sixties who received an inactivated influenza vaccine.

Only a few counts were recorded for this clonotype. The genes are TRBV3-1 and TRBJ1-5; a possible D gene is TRBD1 (5 bases). Germline CDR1 and CDR2: LGHDT and YNNKEL (reference sequence). Trimming took off 0 bases at V and 6 bases at J, with 9 bases between the two ends. CDR3 length: 14 amino acids. This CDR3 is CASSQEGGFQPQHF. In nucleotides, the CDR3 is TGTGCCAGCAGCCAAGAGGGGGGTTTTCAGCCCCAGCATTTT.

This clonotype was counted ten times or more. This rearrangement joins TRBV12-3 or TRBV12-4 to TRBJ2-1; D gene ambiguous. Deletions cut 2 bases from V and 6 bases from J, with 11 bases between. The CDR3 length is 14 residues. CDR3 protein: CASSLLAARNEQFF. The CDR3 nucleotides read TGTGCCAGCAGTTTACTCGCCGCCCGCAATGAGCAGTTCTTC.

The chain has TRBV11-1 and TRBJ2-1; 16 bases agree with TRBD2. CDR1 SGHAT and CDR2 FQDESV come from the germline V gene (reference sequence). V shed 5 bases and J 0 bases; nucleotides not matched to a gene: 4. The CDR3 loop spans 18 amino acids. CDR3 sequence reads: CASSPGTSGGGSYNEQFF. CDR3 sequence (DNA): TGTGCCAGCAGCCCTGGGACTAGCGGGGGGGGCTCCTACAATGAGCAGTTCTTC.

There are a few counts of this clonotype. The chain links TRBV7-9 to TRBJ2-1; TRBD1 matches at 7 bases. This CDR3 comprises 15 residues. V trimming: 6 bases; J trimming: 5 bases; junction bases outside the gene matches: 10. CDR1 and CDR2 from the germline V gene are SEHNR and FQNEAQ (reference sequence). The CDR3 nucleotides read TGTGCCAGCAGTCCCTGGACAGGCGTAGACAATGAGCAGTTCTTC. This translates into CASSPWTGVDNEQFF.

This clonotype has a count of ten or more. This chain links TRBV29-1 with TRBJ2-1, with a tentative D call TRBD2 (6 bases). The V gene lost 3 bases and the J gene lost 1 base, with 10 bases spanning the gap. The CDR3 contains 14 residues. Germline loops: CDR1 SQVTM, CDR2 ANQGSEA. CDR3 in DNA: TGCAGCGTTGAGGGGGGAGAGTCCTACAATGAGCAGTTCTTC. Translated, it gives CSVEGGESYNEQFF.

Details on this clonotype: A much bigger clone sits one base away, suggesting this may be a read error. The chain has TRBV28 and TRBJ2-2, with a tentative D call TRBD1 (6 bases). Germline V CDR1 and CDR2: MDHEN, SYDVKM. The CDR3 is 16 amino acids. CDR3 region: CAGSPLRTVHTGELFF. In DNA, the CDR3 is TGTGCCGGCAGCCCCTTAAGGACAGTTCACACCGGGGAGCTGTTTTTT.

This clonotype was counted ten times or more. This sequence joins TRBV5-1 and TRBJ1-3, with D unresolved. This CDR3 spans 15 amino acids. Germline CDR1 and CDR2: SGHRS and YFSETQ. With 1 base removed from V and 0 bases from J, the gap between germline ends came to 8 bases. This CDR3 is CASSLYGISGNTIYF. Here the CDR3 DNA reads TGCGCCAGCAGCTTGTACGGGATCTCTGGAAACACCATATATTTT. Full variable domain (outside the CDR3, taken from reference TRBV5-1 and TRBJ1-3): KAGVTQTPRYLIKTRGQQVTLSCSPISGHRSVSWYQQTPGQGLQFLFEYFSETQRNKGNFPGRFSGRQFSNSRSEMNVSTLELGDSALYLCASSLYGISGNTIYFGEGSWLTVV.

This clonotype was detected a few times. This chain connects TRBV10-3 to TRBJ2-2, with D perhaps TRBD2 (5 bases). Trimming took 10 bases from V and 0 from J, leaving 12 bases between them. CDR1 and CDR2 from the germline V gene are ENHRY and SYGVKD. The CDR3 runs to 14 residues. CDR3 region: CATRTESNTGELFF. The CDR3 DNA is TGTGCCACCCGGACTGAATCGAACACCGGGGAGCTGTTTTTT.

The rearrangement links TRBV19 to TRBJ2-7; D gene uncertain. Germline V CDR1 and CDR2: LNHDA, SQIVND (reference sequence). V was shortened by 4 bases and J by 3 bases, with 13 bases between the two germline ends. The CDR3 contains 14 residues. This chain's CDR3 is CASSTDTTRYEQYF. The CDR3 DNA is TGTGCCAGTAGTACCGACACGACCCGCTACGAGCAGTACTTC.

The table lists this clonotype with a few counts. This sequence joins TRBV9 and TRBJ2-1, with 7 bases that match TRBD2. V gave up 3 bases and J gave up 0 bases; unmatched junction bases: 6. The CDR3 sequence is 16 residues long. Germline V gene lookup returns CDR1 SGDLS and CDR2 YYNGEE. The CDR3 nucleotides read TGTGCCAGCAGCGCCCTAGCGGAACCCTCCTACAATGAGCAGTTCTTC. It codes for CASSALAEPSYNEQFF.

Regarding this clonotype: The junction differs from germline at one of its ends, possibly a read error. This chain joins TRBV7-9 and TRBJ2-2, with a weak D call TRBD2 (6 bases). The CDR3 has 13 amino acids. Germline assignment: CDR1 SEHNR and CDR2 FQNEAQ (reference sequence). The CDR3 DNA is TGTGCCAGCAGCGTCCGGGGGTCCGGGGAGCTGGTTTTT. Amino acids: CASSVRGSGELVF.

This clonotype was detected many times. This chain connects TRBV28 to TRBJ2-7; D is perhaps TRBD2 (9 bases). Between the trimmed V and J ends, which lost 9 bases and 3 bases, there was a span of 21 bases. This CDR3 region has 15 residues. The germline gives CDR1 MDHEN, CDR2 SYDVKM. The CDR3 DNA sequence: TGTGCCAGTAGCGGGGGTCGGACAGGGCTCTACGAGCAGTACTTC. The encoded protein is CASSGGRTGLYEQYF.

This chain joins TRBV20-1 and TRBJ2-5, with 9 bases that match TRBD2. V was clipped by 0 bases and J by 5 bases; unmatched bases: 7. Germline assignment: CDR1 DFQATT and CDR2 SNEGSKA (reference sequence). The CDR3 has 15 residues. The CDR3 region is CSARDMAGGLETQYF. The CDR3 coding sequence is TGCAGTGCTAGAGATATGGCGGGGGGGTTGGAGACCCAGTACTTC.

V is TRBV7-9 and J is TRBJ2-7; 7 nucleotides align to TRBD1. Germline CDR1 is SEHNR and CDR2 is FQNEAQ (reference sequence). The CDR3 spans 11 residues. Losses at the gene ends were 5 bases for V and 11 bases for J; bases not matched to a gene: 6. The CDR3 bases are TGTGCCAGCAGCCTGGACGGGACAGAGTACTTC. Translated, it gives CASSLDGTEYF.

This clonotype came up once. This chain uses TRBV12-3 or TRBV12-4 with TRBJ2-1, with 10 bases identical to TRBD1. The V and J ends lost 10 bases and 14 bases, in that order; junction bases with no gene match: 8. The CDR3 covers 11 residues. CDR3 DNA: TGTGCCACGACCCACGGGACAGGGGAGTTCTTC. It yields the protein CATTHGTGEFF.

The rearrangement links TRBV6-2 or TRBV6-3 to TRBJ2-1; 8 nucleotides align to TRBD2. This CDR3 comprises 16 residues. V shed 5 bases, J shed 0 bases, and the junction held 6 bases outside the gene matches. Germline CDR1 reads MNHEY; CDR2 reads SVGEGT. DNA of the CDR3: TGTGCCAGCAGTGACCCGGGGGGGAGCTCCTACAATGAGCAGTTCTTC. Amino acids: CASSDPGGSSYNEQFF.

This clonotype was observed many times. The rearrangement uses TRBV29-1 and TRBJ2-7; TRBD2 matches at 7 bases. The germline CDR1 and CDR2 sequences are SQVTM and ANQGSEA. The CDR3 covers 15 residues. V shed 0 bases and J 0 bases; nucleotides not matched to a gene: 5. CDR3 in DNA: TGCAGCGTTGAAGATGTAAGCGGGAACTCCTACGAGCAGTACTTC. Encoded protein: CSVEDVSGNSYEQYF.